Below are 2 T cell receptor beta chains sequenced from a single sample in a study of shared clonotypes between healthy human individuals. Produced via immunoSEQ multiplex PCR; TCRdb's table is partial and in-frame only. Here the sample spans around 940,000 clones, around 80% being singletons. The sequencing sample was made of memory CD4+ T cells sorted from blood. The sample's subset: CD45RA-negative fraction. Source of these receptors: a man aged 18 to 35 in good health.

The chain is built from TRBV10-1 and TRBJ2-2, with 10 bases identical to TRBD2. The J segment lost 2 bases and the V segment lost 5 bases, leaving 14 bases of the junction unmatched. CDR3 size: 19 residues. Germline CDR1 reads WNHNN; CDR2 reads SYGVQD (reference sequence). The CDR3 loop is CASSPTEGLAGVNTGELFF. CDR3 DNA: TGCGCCAGCAGTCCCACAGAGGGGCTAGCGGGGGTCAACACCGGGGAGCTGTTTTTT.

The chain carries TRBV12-5 and TRBJ1-2; no clear D. The CDR3 is 14 residues long. V lost 1 base and J lost 5, with 11 bases in between. From germline, CDR1 is LGHNT and CDR2 FRNRAP. Here the CDR3 DNA reads TGTGCTAGTGGTTTGGGTGGGAACGCGTATGGCTACACCTTC. Its protein product is CASGLGGNAYGYTF.